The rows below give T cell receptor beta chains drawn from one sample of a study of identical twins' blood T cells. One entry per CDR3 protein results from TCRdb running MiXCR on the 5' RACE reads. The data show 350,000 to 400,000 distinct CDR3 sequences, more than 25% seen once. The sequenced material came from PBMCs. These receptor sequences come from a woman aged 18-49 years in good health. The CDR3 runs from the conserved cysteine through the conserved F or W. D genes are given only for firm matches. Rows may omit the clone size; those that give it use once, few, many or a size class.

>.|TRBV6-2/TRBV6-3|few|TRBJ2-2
CASADPDKGLGELFF
TGTGCCAGCGCCGACCCCGACAAGGGACTCGGGGAGCTGTTTTTT
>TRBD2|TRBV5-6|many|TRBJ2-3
CASSWGKREALTQYF
TGTGCCAGCAGCTGGGGCAAGCGGGAGGCTTTAACGCAGTATTTT
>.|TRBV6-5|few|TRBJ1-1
CASSLGGGPNTEAFF
TGTGCCAGCAGTCTTGGGGGAGGGCCGAACACTGAAGCTTTCTTT
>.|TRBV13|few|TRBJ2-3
CASSYPSGAATDTQYF
TGTGCCAGCAGCTACCCTTCGGGGGCGGCGACAGATACGCAGTATTTT
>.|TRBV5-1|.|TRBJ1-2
CASSYGQSLYGYTF
TGCGCCAGCAGCTACGGACAGAGCCTCTATGGCTACACCTTC
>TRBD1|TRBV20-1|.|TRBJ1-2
CSARSGQGGTF
TGCAGTGCTAGATCGGGACAGGGAGGCACCTTC
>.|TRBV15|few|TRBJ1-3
CATSRGGTRGNTIYF
TGTGCCACCAGCAGAGGTGGGACTCGTGGAAACACCATATATTTT
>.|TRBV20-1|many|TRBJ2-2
CSARKLGANTGELFF
TGCAGTGCTAGAAAGCTCGGGGCGAACACCGGGGAGCTGTTTTTT
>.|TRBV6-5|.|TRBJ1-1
CASSPPGWRGSRTEAFF
TGTGCCAGCAGTCCACCAGGATGGCGGGGGTCTAGGACTGAAGCTTTCTTT
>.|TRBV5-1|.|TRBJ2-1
CAKTAVLSDEQFF
TGCGCCAAGACAGCGGTACTCAGCGATGAGCAGTTCTTC
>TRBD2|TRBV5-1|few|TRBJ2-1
CASRSGGLTRNEQFF
TGCGCCAGCAGGTCGGGAGGGCTAACGAGGAATGAGCAGTTCTTC
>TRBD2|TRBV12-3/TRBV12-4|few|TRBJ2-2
CASSIAGVNTGELFF
TGTGCCAGCAGTATAGCGGGAGTCAACACCGGGGAGCTGTTTTTT
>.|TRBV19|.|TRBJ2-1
CASSIYRSPSEQFF
TGTGCCAGTAGTATATACAGAAGCCCAAGTGAGCAGTTCTTC
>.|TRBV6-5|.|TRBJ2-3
CASSRDVGRTDTQYF
TGTGCCAGCAGCCGTGACGTAGGTCGCACAGATACGCAGTATTTT
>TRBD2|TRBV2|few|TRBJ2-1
CASKTTSEYNEQFF
TGTGCCAGCAAGACGACTAGCGAGTACAATGAGCAGTTCTTC
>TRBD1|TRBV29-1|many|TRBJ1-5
CSVRTGVNQPQHF
TGCAGCGTTCGGACAGGGGTCAATCAGCCCCAGCATTTT
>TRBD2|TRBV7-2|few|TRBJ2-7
CASSYLAGREQYF
TGTGCCAGCAGCTACCTAGCGGGAAGGGAGCAGTACTTC
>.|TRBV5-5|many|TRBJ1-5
CASSLGQTPNQPQHF
TGTGCCAGCAGCTTGGGACAGACTCCCAATCAGCCCCAGCATTTT
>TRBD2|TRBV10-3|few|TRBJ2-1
CAISDAGGFQDEQFF
TGTGCCATCAGTGACGCGGGGGGCTTCCAGGATGAGCAGTTCTTC
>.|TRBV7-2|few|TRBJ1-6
CASSSQGRYNSPLHF
TGTGCCAGCAGCTCGCAGGGTCGATATAATTCACCCCTCCACTTT
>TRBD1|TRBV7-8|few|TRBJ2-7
CASSLRDSYEQYF
TGTGCCAGCAGCTTGAGGGACAGTTACGAGCAGTACTTC
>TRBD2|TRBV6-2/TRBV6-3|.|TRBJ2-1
CASNRSGTYNEQFF
TGTGCCAGCAACCGCAGCGGGACCTACAATGAGCAGTTCTTC
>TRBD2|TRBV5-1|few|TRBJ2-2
CASSATSPGELFF
TGCGCCAGCAGCGCGACTAGCCCCGGGGAGCTGTTTTTT
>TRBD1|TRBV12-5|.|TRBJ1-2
CASGYTGQGLSEGYTF
TGTGCTAGTGGTTACACGGGACAGGGACTATCTGAAGGCTACACCTTC
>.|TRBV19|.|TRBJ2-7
CASSETIGYEQYF
TGTGCCAGTTCAGAAACAATTGGGTACGAGCAGTACTTC
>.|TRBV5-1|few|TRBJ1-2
CASNPWGTSGYTF
TGCGCCAGCAACCCTTGGGGGACTAGCGGCTACACCTTC
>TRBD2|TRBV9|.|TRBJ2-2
CSSTLLAGPTGELFF
TGTTCCAGCACACTCTTAGCGGGCCCCACCGGGGAGCTGTTTTTT
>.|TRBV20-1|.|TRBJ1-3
CSARDFRLGSGNTIYF
TGCAGTGCTAGAGATTTTCGGCTGGGTTCTGGAAACACCATATATTTT
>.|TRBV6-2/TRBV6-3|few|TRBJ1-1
CASSYSGSTEAFF
TGTGCCAGCAGTTACTCAGGGTCTACTGAAGCTTTCTTT
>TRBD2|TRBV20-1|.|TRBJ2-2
CIAPIAGGLTGGLFF
TGCATTGCTCCTATAGCGGGGGGTCTCACCGGGGGGCTGTTTTTT
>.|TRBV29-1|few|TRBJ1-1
CSVAGSYTEAFF
TGCAGCGTGGCTGGGTCCTACACTGAAGCTTTCTTT
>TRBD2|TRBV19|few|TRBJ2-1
CASSIGGLAGGTYNEQFF
TGTGCCAGTAGTATAGGAGGACTAGCGGGAGGAACCTACAATGAGCAGTTCTTC
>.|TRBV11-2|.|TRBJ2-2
CASSFTEASGELFF
TGTGCCAGCAGCTTTACGGAGGCGTCCGGGGAGCTGTTTTTT
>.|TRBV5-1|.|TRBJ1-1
CSSSLGRRNTEAFF
TGCTCCAGCAGCTTGGGCCGGCGGAACACTGAAGCTTTCTTT
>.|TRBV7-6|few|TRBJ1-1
CATISRMNTEAFF
TGTGCCACCATAAGCAGAATGAACACTGAAGCTTTCTTT
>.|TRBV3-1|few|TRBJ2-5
CASSQERTILETQYF
TGTGCCAGCAGCCAAGAGAGGACAATCCTTGAGACCCAGTACTTC
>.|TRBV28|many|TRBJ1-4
CASRGGGRNEKLFF
TGTGCCAGCAGGGGAGGGGGGCGGAATGAAAAACTGTTTTTT
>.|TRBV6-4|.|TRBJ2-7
CASSVWQYF
TGTGCCAGCAGTGTGTGGCAGTACTTC
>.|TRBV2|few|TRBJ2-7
CASSEPNLGRVRQYF
TGTGCCAGCAGTGAACCCAACCTAGGCCGCGTTCGGCAGTACTTC
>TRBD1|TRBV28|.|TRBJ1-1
CASSLDRGTETFF
TGTGCCAGCAGTTTAGACAGGGGGACTGAAACTTTCTTT
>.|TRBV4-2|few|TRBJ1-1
CASSHDLKGVNTEAFF
TGTGCCAGCAGCCACGACTTAAAAGGGGTGAACACTGAAGCTTTCTTT
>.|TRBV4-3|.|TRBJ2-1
CASSQATGFYVEQFF
TGCGCCAGCAGCCAAGCGACAGGCTTTTACGTTGAGCAGTTCTTC
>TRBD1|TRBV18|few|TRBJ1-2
CASSDTGGAYGYTF
TGTGCCAGCTCGGATACAGGGGGGGCCTATGGCTACACCTTC
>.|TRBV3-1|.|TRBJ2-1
CASSRKKGGSSSYNEQFF
TGTGCCAGCAGCCGAAAGAAGGGCGGATCGAGCTCCTACAATGAGCAGTTCTTC
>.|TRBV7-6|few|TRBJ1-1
CASSSVVGEAFF
TGTGCCAGCAGCTCGGTGGTGGGTGAAGCTTTCTTT
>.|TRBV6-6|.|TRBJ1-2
CAGSSTGPDYGYTF
TGTGCCGGCAGCTCCACAGGGCCAGACTATGGCTACACCTTC
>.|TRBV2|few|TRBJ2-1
CASSFGTTTYNEQFF
TGTGCCAGCAGTTTTGGTACAACCACCTACAATGAGCAGTTCTTC
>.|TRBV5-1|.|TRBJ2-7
CASSLVPTYEQYF
TGCGCCAGCAGCTTGGTACCGACCTACGAGCAGTACTTC
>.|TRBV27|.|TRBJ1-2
CASKGGYCGYTF
TGTGCCAGCAAGGGCGGGTACTGTGGCTACACCTTC
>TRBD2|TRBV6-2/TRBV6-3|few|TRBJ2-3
CASKQREGLDTQYF
TGTGCCAGCAAGCAGCGGGAGGGGCTCGATACGCAGTATTTT
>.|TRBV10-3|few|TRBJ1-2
CAISESPDYGYTF
TGTGCCATCAGTGAGTCCCCGGACTATGGCTACACCTTC
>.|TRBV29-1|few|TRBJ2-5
CSVERETQYF
TGCAGCGTTGAGAGAGAGACCCAGTACTTC
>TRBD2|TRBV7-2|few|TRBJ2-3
CASSSRGGLDTQYF
TGTGCCAGCAGCTCTCGGGGGGGCCTAGATACGCAGTATTTT
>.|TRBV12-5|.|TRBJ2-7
CASGPSHEQYF
TGTGCTAGTGGCCCATCCCACGAGCAGTACTTC
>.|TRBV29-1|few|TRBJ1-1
CSVVEGMNTEAFF
TGCAGCGTTGTTGAAGGCATGAACACTGAAGCTTTCTTT
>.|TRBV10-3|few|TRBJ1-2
CAISEPPDRSIPNGYTF
TGTGCCATCAGTGAGCCCCCCGACAGGTCGATACCTAATGGCTACACCTTC